This section outlines one T cell receptor beta chain sequence together with its context. Source study methods: Estimation of nucleated cell counts relied on the amplification of reference gene primers. Here immunoSEQ multiplex PCR was the method, and the copy in TCRdb shows in-frame clones only, minus some. V and J calls and clone size are copied from that table; D and trimming were computed from the DNA. In the table there are a few hundred thousand clones, roughly 84% of which are singletons. This CDR3 is 15 amino acids long. Trimming pared 6 bases from V and 0 bases from J, leaving 11 bases between. Germline V gives CDR1 MNHEY, CDR2 SMNVEV (reference sequence). The data originate from a study of blood T cell repertoires in COVID-19. Study-level information: Whether acute or convalescent, the COVID-19 samples came from the United States, Italy and Spain. PBMCs, B-cell-depleted T cells, or T cells were the source of the cDNA or gDNA that made up the material.

The sample was peripheral blood. The receptor comes from a man aged 50 to 59 who had recovered from COVID-19. The rearrangement uses TRBV27 and TRBJ2-2; D is possibly TRBD2 (5 bases). This CDR3 is CASSSSRSNTGELFF. The DNA for the CDR3 is TGTGCCAGCAGCTCTAGCAGGTCGAACACCGGGGAGCTGTTTTTT.